This T cell receptor beta chain was obtained from a study of blood T cells in healthy people across ages. This CDR3 has 14 amino acids. Germline V gene data show CDR1 as SGHRS and CDR2 as YFSETQ. Trimming removed 4 bases from V and 7 bases from J, with 15 bases in between. A second about 7 to 12 cycle PCR used barcoded and J-beta primers. Each CDR3 protein gets one entry after TCRdb re-called the 5' RACE reads with MiXCR. The data contain over 1,500,000 distinct CDR3 sequences, about 49% of them seen just once; the ten biggest clones take up roughly 2.1%. The sequence was obtained from a woman aged 40 to 49 in good health. The sample was blood. V gene TRBV5-1 combines with J gene TRBJ2-1; no clear D gene. CDR3 protein: CASSVGGVGNEQFF. The DNA of the CDR3 is TGCGCCAGCAGCGTGGGCGGCGTGGGGAATGAGCAGTTCTTC.